The sequence of this T cell receptor (beta chain) was determined in a study of cytomegalovirus exposure and HLA in healthy donors. This clone was observed a few times. Antigen unknown. The PCR used 60 Vbeta and 13 Jbeta primers. The method was immunoSEQ multiplex PCR; TCRdb's version includes in-frame clones alone and lacks a portion of them. The sample has more than 85,000 clones; under 85% are singletons. Overall study results and limits: For TCR beta chains, V- and J-gene trimming was later linked to a missense DCLRE1C variant. Later analysis showed most CMV-associated TCR beta chains appearing HLA-restricted. Presence/absence analyses rested on an assumption that sequencing depth was roughly uniform across donors. Cytomegalovirus-associated status was assigned to 150 or so TCR beta chains.

This receptor was taken from a middle-aged man in good health and CMV-seronegative. The sequenced material came from PBMCs.

CDR3: CASSVVPEETQYF. In nucleotides, the CDR3 is TGTGCCAGCAGCGTAGTGCCAGAAGAGACCCAGTACTTC. The chain carries TRBV9 and TRBJ2-5; D unclear. The ends were cut back, 0 bases at V and 3 bases at J, with 6 bases in the middle. This CDR3 comprises 13 residues. CDR1 and CDR2 (germline): SGDLS, YYNGEE.